This T cell receptor beta chain is from a study of identical twins. It was template switching that added a universal primer site, and there were unique molecular identifiers on the cDNA. TCRdb called the 5' RACE reads again in MiXCR, with one record for every CDR3 protein. The table has 500,000 to 550,000 distinct CDR3 sequences, around 20% seen once; the top ten hold 0.45% to 0.5%. Trimming cost V 4 bases and J 7 bases; bases outside gene matches: 10. This CDR3 has 15 residues. Study-level results: Cord blood beta clonotypes present at high abundance carried fewer insertions; no such pattern appeared in memory repertoires.

This clonotype was detected a few times. Its cognate antigen is unknown. This sample was shared with a second study, whose subject was yellow fever vaccine responses in identical twins. From that study: Twins showed a vaccine T cell response that reportedly seemed partly convergent, partly personalized.

This chain joins TRBV12-3 or TRBV12-4 and TRBJ2-1; 7 nucleotides line up with TRBD1. This sequence originates from a woman aged 18-35 years in good health. Input material: CD4+ T cells sorted from blood. The CDR3 spells CASSSGRQGQNEQFF. In DNA form, the CDR3 reads TGTGCCAGCAGTTCCGGTAGACAGGGTCAAAATGAGCAGTTCTTC.